Following are 5 T cell receptor beta chains from one sample sequenced in a study of glioma-infiltrating T cells after dendritic cell vaccination. Some clones are missing from TCRdb's copy, which holds only in-frame ones; the method was immunoSEQ multiplex PCR. Of over 90,000 clones in the sample, less than 90% were seen once. Indicated time point: after dendritic cell vaccination, including at tumor progression/relapse. The sample here was blood, taken after dendritic cell vaccination. The source is a human donor with glioblastoma.

The DNA for the CDR3 is TGTGCCAGCACCCAGAAACTAGCGGGAGGGGAGCTGTTTTTT. It translates to CASTQKLAGGELFF. The gene calls are TRBV28 and TRBJ2-2; TRBD2 matches at 10 bases. Germline V gene lookup returns CDR1 MDHEN and CDR2 SYDVKM. After removal of 7 bases from V and 8 bases from J, the junction contained 7 bases not matched to a gene. The CDR3 spans 14 residues.

The V call is TRBV9, the J call TRBJ2-7, with a weak D call TRBD1 (6 bases). Trimming removed 0 bases from V and 3 bases from J, with 13 bases in between. CDR3 length equals 15 residues. From germline, CDR1 is SGDLS and CDR2 YYNGEE. CDR3 sequence reads: CASSVEPTGIYEQYF. The CDR3 nucleotides are TGTGCCAGCAGCGTAGAACCTACAGGGATCTACGAGCAGTACTTC.

This chain links TRBV5-1 with TRBJ2-5; 7 nucleotides line up with TRBD2. CDR1 and CDR2 (germline): SGHRS, YFSETQ. V gave up 5 bases and J gave up 3 bases; unmatched junction bases: 4. This CDR3 is built from 13 residues. Here the CDR3 reads CASSLGREETQYF. The CDR3 DNA reads TGCGCCAGCAGTCTGGGGAGGGAAGAGACCCAGTACTTC.

This chain connects TRBV7-9 to TRBJ2-3; 8 bases align to TRBD2. CDR1 is SEHNR, CDR2 FQNEAQ, per germline (reference sequence). The CDR3 sequence is 15 residues long. Trimming cost V 1 base and J 3 bases; bases outside gene matches: 3. CDR3 residues: CASSLEGLATDTQYF. CDR3 bases: TGTGCCAGCAGCTTAGAAGGACTAGCAACAGATACGCAGTATTTT.

The chain joins TRBV30 to TRBJ2-1; a possible D gene is TRBD1 (5 bases). The V end was cut by 2 bases, the J end by 0 bases, with 11 bases between. Germline loops: CDR1 GTSNPN, CDR2 SVGIG (reference sequence). The CDR3 consists of 15 residues. The CDR3 bases are TGTGCCTGGAGTCAGCAGGGTTTCTCCTACAATGAGCAGTTCTTC. Translation gives CAWSQQGFSYNEQFF.